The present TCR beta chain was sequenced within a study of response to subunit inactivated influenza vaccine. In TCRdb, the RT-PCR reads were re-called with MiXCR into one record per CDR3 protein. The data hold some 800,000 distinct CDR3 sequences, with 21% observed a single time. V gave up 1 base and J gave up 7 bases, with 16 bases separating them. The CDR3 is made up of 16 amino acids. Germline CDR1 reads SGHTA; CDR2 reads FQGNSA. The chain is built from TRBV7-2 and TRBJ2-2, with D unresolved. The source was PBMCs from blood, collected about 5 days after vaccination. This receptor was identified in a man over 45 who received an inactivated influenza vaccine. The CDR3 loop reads CASSLVGPGTGGELFF. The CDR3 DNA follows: TGTGCCAGCAGCTTAGTAGGACCCGGAACGGGCGGGGAGCTGTTTTTT.